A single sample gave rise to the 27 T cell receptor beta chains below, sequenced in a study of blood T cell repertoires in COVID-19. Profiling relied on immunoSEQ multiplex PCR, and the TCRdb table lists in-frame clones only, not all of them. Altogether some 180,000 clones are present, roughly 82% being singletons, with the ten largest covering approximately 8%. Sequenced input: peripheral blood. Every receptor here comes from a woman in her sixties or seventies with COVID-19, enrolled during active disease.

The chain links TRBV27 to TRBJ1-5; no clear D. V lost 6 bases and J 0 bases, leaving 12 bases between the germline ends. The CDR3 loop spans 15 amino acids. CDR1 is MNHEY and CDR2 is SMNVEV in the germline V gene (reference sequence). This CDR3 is CASSLEGRSNQPQHF. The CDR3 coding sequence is TGTGCCAGCAGCCTAGAGGGTCGTAGCAATCAGCCCCAGCATTTT.

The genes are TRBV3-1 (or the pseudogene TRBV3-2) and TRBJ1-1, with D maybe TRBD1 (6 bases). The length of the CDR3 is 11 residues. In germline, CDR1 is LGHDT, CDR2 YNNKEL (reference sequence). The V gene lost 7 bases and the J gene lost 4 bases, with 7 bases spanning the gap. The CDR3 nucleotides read TGTGCCAGCACCAGGGGCACTGAAGCTTTCTTT. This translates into CASTRGTEAFF.

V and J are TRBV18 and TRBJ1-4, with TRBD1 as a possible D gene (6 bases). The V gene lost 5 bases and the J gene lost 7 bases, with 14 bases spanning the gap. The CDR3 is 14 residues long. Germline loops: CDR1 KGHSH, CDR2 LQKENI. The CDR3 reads CASSTGTSGEKLFF. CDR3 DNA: TGTGCCAGCTCAACCGGGACAAGCGGTGAAAAACTGTTTTTT.

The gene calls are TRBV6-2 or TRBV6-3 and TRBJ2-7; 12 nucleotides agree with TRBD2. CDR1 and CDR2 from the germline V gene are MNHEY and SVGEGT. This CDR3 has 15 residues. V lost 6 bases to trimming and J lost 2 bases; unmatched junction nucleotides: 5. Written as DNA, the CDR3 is TGTGCCAGCAGCCTAGGACTAGCGGGAACCTACGAGCAGTACTTC. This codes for CASSLGLAGTYEQYF.

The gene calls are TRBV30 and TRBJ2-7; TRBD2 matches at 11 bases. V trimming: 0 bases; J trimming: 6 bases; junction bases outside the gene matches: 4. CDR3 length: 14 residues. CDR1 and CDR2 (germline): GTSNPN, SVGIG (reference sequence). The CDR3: CAWSVTSGSIEQYF. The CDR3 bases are TGTGCCTGGAGTGTAACTAGCGGGAGCATCGAGCAGTACTTC.

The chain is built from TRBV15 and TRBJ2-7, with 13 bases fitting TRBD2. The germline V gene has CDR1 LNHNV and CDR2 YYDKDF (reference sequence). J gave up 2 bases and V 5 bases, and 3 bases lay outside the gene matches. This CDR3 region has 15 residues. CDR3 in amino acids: CATSRGLAGTYEQYF. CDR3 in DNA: TGTGCCACCAGCCGGGGACTAGCGGGAACCTACGAGCAGTACTTC.

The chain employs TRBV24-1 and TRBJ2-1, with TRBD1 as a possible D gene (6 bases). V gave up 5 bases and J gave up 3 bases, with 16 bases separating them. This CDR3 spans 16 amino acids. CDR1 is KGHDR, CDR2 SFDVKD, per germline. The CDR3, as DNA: TGTGCCACCAGTGGGACCGGGACATCGCACTACAATGAGCAGTTCTTC. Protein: CATSGTGTSHYNEQFF.

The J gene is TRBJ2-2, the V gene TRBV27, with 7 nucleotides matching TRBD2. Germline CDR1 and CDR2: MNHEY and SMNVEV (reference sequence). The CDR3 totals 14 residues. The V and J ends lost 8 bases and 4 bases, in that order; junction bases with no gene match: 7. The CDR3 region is CASRRDYPTGELFF. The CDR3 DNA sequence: TGTGCCAGCCGACGGGACTACCCCACCGGGGAGCTGTTTTTT.

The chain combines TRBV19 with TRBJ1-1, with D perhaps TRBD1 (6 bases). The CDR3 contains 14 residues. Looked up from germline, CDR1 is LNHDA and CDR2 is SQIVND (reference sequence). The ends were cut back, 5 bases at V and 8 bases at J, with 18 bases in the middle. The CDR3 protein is CASSPNRGAGEAFF. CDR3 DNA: TGTGCCAGTAGTCCGAACCGGGGGGCCGGCGAAGCTTTCTTT.

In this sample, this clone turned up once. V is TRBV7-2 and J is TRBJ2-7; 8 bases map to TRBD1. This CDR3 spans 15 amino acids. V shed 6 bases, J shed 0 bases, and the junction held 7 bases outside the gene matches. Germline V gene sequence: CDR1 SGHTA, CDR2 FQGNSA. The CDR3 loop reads CASSSGQGNSYEQYF. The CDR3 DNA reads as TGTGCCAGCAGTTCAGGACAGGGTAACTCCTACGAGCAGTACTTC.

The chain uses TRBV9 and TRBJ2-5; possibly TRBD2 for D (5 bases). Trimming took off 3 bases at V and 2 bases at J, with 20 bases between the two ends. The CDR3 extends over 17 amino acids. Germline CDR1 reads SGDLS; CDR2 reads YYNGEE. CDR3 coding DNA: TGTGCCAGCAGCGATTACCCCCGGGCCTCGGGGCAAGAGACCCAGTACTTC. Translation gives CASSDYPRASGQETQYF. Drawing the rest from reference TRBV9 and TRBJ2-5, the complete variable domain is DSGVTQTPKHLITATGQRVTLRCSPRSGDLSVYWYQQSLDQGLQFLIQYYNGEERAKGNILERFSAQQFPDLHSELNLSSLELGDSALYFCASSDYPRASGQETQYFGPGTRLLVL.

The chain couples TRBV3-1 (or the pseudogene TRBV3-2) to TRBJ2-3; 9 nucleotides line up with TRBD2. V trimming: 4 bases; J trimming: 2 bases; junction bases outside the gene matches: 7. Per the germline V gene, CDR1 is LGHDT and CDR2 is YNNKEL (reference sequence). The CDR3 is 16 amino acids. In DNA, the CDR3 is TGTGCCAGCAGCCGCGAGGAGCGGGGGGTCACAGATACGCAGTATTTT. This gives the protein CASSREERGVTDTQYF.

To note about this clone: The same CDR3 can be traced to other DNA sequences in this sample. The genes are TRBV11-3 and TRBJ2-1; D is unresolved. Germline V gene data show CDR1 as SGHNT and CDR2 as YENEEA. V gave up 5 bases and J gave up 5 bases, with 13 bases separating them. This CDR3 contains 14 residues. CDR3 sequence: CASSARSEHNEQFF. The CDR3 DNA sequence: TGTGCCAGCAGCGCGCGGAGTGAACACAATGAGCAGTTCTTC. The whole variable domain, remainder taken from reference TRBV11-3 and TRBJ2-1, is EAGVVQSPRYKIIEKKQPVAFWCNPISGHNTLYWYLQNLGQGPELLIRYENEEAVDDSQLPKDRFSAERLKGVDSTLKIQPAELGDSAVYLCASSARSEHNEQFFGPGTRLTVL.

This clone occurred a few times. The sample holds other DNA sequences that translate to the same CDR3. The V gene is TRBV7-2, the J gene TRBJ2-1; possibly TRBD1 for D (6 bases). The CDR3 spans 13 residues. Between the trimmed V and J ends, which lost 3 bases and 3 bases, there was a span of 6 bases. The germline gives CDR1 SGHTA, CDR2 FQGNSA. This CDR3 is CASSLDSYNEQFF. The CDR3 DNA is TGTGCCAGCAGCTTGGACAGCTACAATGAGCAGTTCTTC. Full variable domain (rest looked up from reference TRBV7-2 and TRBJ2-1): GAGVSQSPSNKVTEKGKDVELRCDPISGHTALYWYRQSLGQGLEFLIYFQGNSAPDKSGLPSDRFSAERTGGSVSTLTIQRTQQEDSAVYLCASSLDSYNEQFFGPGTRLTVL.

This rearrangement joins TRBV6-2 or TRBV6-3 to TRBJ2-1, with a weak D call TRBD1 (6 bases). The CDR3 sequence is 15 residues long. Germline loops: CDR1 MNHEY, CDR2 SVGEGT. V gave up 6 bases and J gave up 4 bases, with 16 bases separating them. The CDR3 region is CASSSPTGVYNEQFF. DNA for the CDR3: TGTGCCAGCAGCTCTCCGACAGGCGTATACAATGAGCAGTTCTTC.

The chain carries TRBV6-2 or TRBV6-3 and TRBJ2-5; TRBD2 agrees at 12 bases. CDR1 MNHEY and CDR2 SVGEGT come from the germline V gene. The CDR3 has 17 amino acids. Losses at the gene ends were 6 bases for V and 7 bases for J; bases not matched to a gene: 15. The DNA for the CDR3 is TGTGCCAGCAGCCGCACTACCGGACTAGCGGGGATGGGGACCCAGTACTTC. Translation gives CASSRTTGLAGMGTQYF.

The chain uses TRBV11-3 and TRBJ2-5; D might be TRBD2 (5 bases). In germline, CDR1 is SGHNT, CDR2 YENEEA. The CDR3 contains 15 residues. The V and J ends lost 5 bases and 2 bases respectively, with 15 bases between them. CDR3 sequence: CASSPSFTGQETQYF. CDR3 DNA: TGTGCCAGCAGCCCATCCTTTACGGGGCAAGAGACCCAGTACTTC.

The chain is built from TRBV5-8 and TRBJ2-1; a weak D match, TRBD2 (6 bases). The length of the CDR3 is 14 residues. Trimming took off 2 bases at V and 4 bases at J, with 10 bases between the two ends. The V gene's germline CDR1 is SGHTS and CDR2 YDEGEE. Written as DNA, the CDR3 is TGTGCCAGCAGCTTCGGGAGCCTGTACAATGAGCAGTTCTTC. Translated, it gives CASSFGSLYNEQFF.

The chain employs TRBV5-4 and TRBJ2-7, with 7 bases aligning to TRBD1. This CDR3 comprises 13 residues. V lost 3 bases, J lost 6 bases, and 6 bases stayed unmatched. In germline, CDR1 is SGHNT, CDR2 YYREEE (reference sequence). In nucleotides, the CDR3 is TGTGCCAGCAGCTCTACAGGGGTTGCCGAGCAGTACTTC. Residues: CASSSTGVAEQYF.

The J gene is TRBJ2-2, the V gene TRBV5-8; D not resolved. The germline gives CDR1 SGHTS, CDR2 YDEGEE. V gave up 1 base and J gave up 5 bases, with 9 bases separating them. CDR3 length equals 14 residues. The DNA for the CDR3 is TGTGCCAGCAGCTTGCATGGGCAGACCGGGGAGCTGTTTTTT. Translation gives CASSLHGQTGELFF. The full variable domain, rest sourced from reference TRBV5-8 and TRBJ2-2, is EAGVTQSPTHLIKTRGQQATLRCSPISGHTSVYWYQQALGLGLQFLLWYDEGEERNRGNFPPRFSGRQFPNYSSELNVNALELEDSALYLCASSLHGQTGELFFGEGSRLTVL.

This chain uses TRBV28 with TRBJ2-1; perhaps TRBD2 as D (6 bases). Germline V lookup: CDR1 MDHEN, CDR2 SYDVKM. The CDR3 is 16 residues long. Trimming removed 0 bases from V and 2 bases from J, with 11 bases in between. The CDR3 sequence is CASSLWGTSPYNEQFF. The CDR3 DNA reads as TGTGCCAGCAGTTTATGGGGGACTTCCCCCTACAATGAGCAGTTCTTC.

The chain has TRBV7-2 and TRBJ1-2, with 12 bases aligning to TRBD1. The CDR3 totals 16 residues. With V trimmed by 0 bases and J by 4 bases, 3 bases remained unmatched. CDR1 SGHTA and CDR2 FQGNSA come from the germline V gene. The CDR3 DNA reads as TGTGCCAGCAGCTTAGCGGGACAGGGGGCAATCTATGGCTACACCTTC. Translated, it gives CASSLAGQGAIYGYTF. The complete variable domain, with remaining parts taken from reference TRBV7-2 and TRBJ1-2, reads GAGVSQSPSNKVTEKGKDVELRCDPISGHTALYWYRQSLGQGLEFLIYFQGNSAPDKSGLPSDRFSAERTGGSVSTLTIQRTQQEDSAVYLCASSLAGQGAIYGYTFGSGTRLTVV.

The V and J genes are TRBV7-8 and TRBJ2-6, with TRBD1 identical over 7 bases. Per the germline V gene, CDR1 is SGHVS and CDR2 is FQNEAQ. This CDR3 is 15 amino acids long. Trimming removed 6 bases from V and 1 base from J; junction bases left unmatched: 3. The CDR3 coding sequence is TGTGCCAGCAGTCGACAGGGATCTGGGGCCAACGTCCTGACTTTC. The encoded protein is CASSRQGSGANVLTF.

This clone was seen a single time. The CDR3 sequence is CASSLARQETQYF. The CDR3 DNA reads TGTGCCAGCAGCTTGGCCAGACAAGAGACCCAGTACTTC. V gene TRBV5-4 combines with J gene TRBJ2-5; D not certain. The length of the CDR3 is 13 residues. Looked up from germline, CDR1 is SGHNT and CDR2 is YYREEE (reference sequence). Trimming took 0 bases from V and 2 from J, leaving 5 bases between them.

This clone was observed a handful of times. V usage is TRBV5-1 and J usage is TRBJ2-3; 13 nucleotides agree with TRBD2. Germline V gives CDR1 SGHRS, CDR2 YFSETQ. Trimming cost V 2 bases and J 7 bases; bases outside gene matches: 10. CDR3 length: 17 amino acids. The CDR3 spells CASSLRTSGSKENTQYF. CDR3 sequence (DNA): TGCGCCAGCAGCTTACGGACTAGCGGGAGTAAGGAGAATACGCAGTATTTT.

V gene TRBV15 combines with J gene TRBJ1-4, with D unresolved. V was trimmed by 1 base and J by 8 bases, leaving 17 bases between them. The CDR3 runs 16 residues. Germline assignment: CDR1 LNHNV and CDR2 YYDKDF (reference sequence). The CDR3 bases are TGTGCCACCAGCAGAGGGGAGCCGCGAACCGGGGAAAAACTGTTTTTT. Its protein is CATSRGEPRTGEKLFF.

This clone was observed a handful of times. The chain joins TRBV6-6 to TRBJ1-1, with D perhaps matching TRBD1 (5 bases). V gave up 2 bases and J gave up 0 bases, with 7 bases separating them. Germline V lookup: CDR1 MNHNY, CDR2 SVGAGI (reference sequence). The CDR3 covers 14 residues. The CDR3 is CASSYGALNTEAFF. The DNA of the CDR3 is TGTGCCAGCAGTTACGGGGCCCTGAACACTGAAGCTTTCTTT.